Shown below are 30 T cell receptor beta chains from a single sample sequenced in a study of T cell responses to AZD1222 COVID-19 vaccine. This table comes from immunoSEQ multiplex PCR, and its TCRdb copy is limited to in-frame clones, with some not included. The profile shows over 150,000 clones, approximately 90% of them singletons. The sample consisted of peripheral blood, taken on day 0 of AZD1222 vaccination. Receptors were obtained from an adult in good health.

The chain is built from TRBV2 and TRBJ1-1; D may be TRBD1 (5 bases). CDR1 SNHLY and CDR2 FYNNEI come from the germline V gene. The CDR3 runs 14 residues. V was trimmed by 5 bases and J by 0 bases, leaving 10 bases between them. In DNA, the CDR3 is TGTGCCAGCAGTAAGGGACCCCTGAACACTGAAGCTTTCTTT. Translating gives CASSKGPLNTEAFF.

This chain joins TRBV20-1 and TRBJ1-2; TRBD1 is a possible D gene (6 bases). This CDR3 is 11 amino acids long. Per germline, CDR1 DFQATT and CDR2 SNEGSKA (reference sequence). V was shortened by 5 bases and J by 7 bases, with 11 bases between the two germline ends. The CDR3 region is CSAYNRVGYTF. DNA of the CDR3: TGCAGTGCTTACAACAGGGTTGGCTACACCTTC.

This clone was recorded once. The chain recombines TRBV19 with TRBJ1-1; 8 nucleotides agree with TRBD1. V was clipped by 3 bases and J by 4 bases; unmatched bases: 7. Per the germline V gene, CDR1 is LNHDA and CDR2 is SQIVND (reference sequence). This CDR3 has 15 amino acids. The CDR3 DNA sequence: TGTGCCAGTAGTATTTCCGGGACAGGCAGCACTGAAGCTTTCTTT. Amino acids: CASSISGTGSTEAFF. Combining the CDR3 with reference TRBV19 and TRBJ1-1 gives the whole variable domain DGGITQSPKYLFRKEGQNVTLSCEQNLNHDAMYWYRQDPGQGLRLIYYSQIVNDFQKGDIAEGYSVSREKKESFPLTVTSAQKNPTAFYLCASSISGTGSTEAFFGQGTRLTVV.

The V call is TRBV6-2 or TRBV6-3, the J call TRBJ1-4; D is perhaps TRBD1 (5 bases). In germline, CDR1 is MNHEY, CDR2 SVGEGT. The CDR3 has 13 residues. The V end lost 5 bases, the J end lost 8 bases, and 12 bases lay between the germline ends. Written as DNA, the CDR3 is TGTGCCAGCAGTAACCAGGGCCGCGAAAAACTGTTTTTT. Protein sequence: CASSNQGREKLFF.

The DNA of the CDR3 is TGTGCCAGCAGTTACTCTGGGACTGCTGCCACTGAAGCTTTCTTT. Encoded protein: CASSYSGTAATEAFF. The V call is TRBV6-2 or TRBV6-3, the J call TRBJ1-1, with D tentatively TRBD1 (5 bases). The CDR3 consists of 15 residues. The germline CDR1 and CDR2 sequences are MNHEY and SVGEGT. V dropped 0 bases and J dropped 4 bases, with 12 bases sitting between them.

This chain joins TRBV15 and TRBJ2-3; the match to TRBD2 covers 14 bases. J was trimmed by 4 bases and V by 2 bases; bases with no gene match: 11. The CDR3 is 19 residues long. Germline V CDR1 and CDR2: LNHNV, YYDKDF (reference sequence). As DNA, the CDR3 is TGTGCCACCAGCAGATCTGCCCCGACTAGCGGGGGGGCCCCAGATACGCAGTATTTT. It translates to CATSRSAPTSGGAPDTQYF.

This rearrangement joins TRBV7-6 to TRBJ2-7; no clear D. V lost 4 bases to trimming and J lost 0 bases, with 13 bases between them. The CDR3 has 15 residues. The V gene's germline CDR1 is SGHVS and CDR2 FNYEAQ. CDR3 nucleotide sequence: TGTGCCAGCAGCTCTGGCAGTCCGCCCTCCTACGAGCAGTACTTC. Residues: CASSSGSPPSYEQYF.

J is TRBJ1-5 and V is TRBV7-9; TRBD1 is a possible D gene (6 bases). Deletions cut 4 bases from V and 2 bases from J, with 12 bases between. The CDR3 is 15 residues long. CDR1 SEHNR and CDR2 FQNEAQ come from the germline V gene (reference sequence). CDR3 DNA: TGTGCCAGCAGCTCTGAGACAGGAGGCAATCAGCCCCAGCATTTT. Translated: CASSSETGGNQPQHF.

The chain carries TRBV5-4 and TRBJ1-3; TRBD1 aligns across 9 bases. Germline values: CDR1 SGHNT, CDR2 YYREEE (reference sequence). The CDR3 has 15 residues. V dropped 3 bases and J dropped 2; count of bases not matched to a gene: 3. CDR3 residues: CASSSGTGTGNTIYF. CDR3 sequence (DNA): TGTGCCAGCAGCTCCGGGACAGGGACTGGAAACACCATATATTTT.

The V call is TRBV2, the J call TRBJ1-2, with 8 bases lining up with TRBD1. CDR3 length: 13 residues. Germline CDR1 SNHLY, CDR2 FYNNEI. The trim removed 5 bases at V and 2 bases at J, leaving 1 base unmatched. The CDR3 reads CASSRTGNYGYTF. The CDR3 region has the DNA TGTGCCAGCAGTAGGACAGGGAACTATGGCTACACCTTC. The full variable domain, its missing parts supplied by reference TRBV2 and TRBJ1-2, is EPEVTQTPSHQVTQMGQEVILRCVPISNHLYFYWYRQILGQKVEFLVSFYNNEISEKSEIFDDQFSVERPDGSNFTLKIRSTKLEDSAMYFCASSRTGNYGYTFGSGTRLTVV.

DNA for the CDR3: TGTGCCAGCAGTGCGCAGCGGGGGATCGGTTACAATGAGCAGTTCTTC. Amino acids: CASSAQRGIGYNEQFF. This sequence joins TRBV27 and TRBJ2-1, with TRBD2 identical over 8 bases. V was clipped by 5 bases and J by 4 bases; unmatched bases: 10. This CDR3 has 16 residues. Germline CDR1 reads MNHEY; CDR2 reads SMNVEV (reference sequence).

V and J are TRBV4-3 and TRBJ1-2; possibly TRBD1 for D (6 bases). The V end was cut by 1 base, the J end by 6 bases, with 15 bases between. The CDR3 has 15 amino acids. Germline CDR1 LGHNA, CDR2 YSLEER. The CDR3 here is CASSQVSSGANGYTF. CDR3 bases: TGCGCCAGCAGCCAAGTCTCTTCAGGGGCAAATGGCTACACCTTC.

The gene calls are TRBV20-1 and TRBJ2-7; no definite D call. Per germline, CDR1 DFQATT and CDR2 SNEGSKA (reference sequence). Trimming took 5 bases from V and 3 from J, leaving 2 bases between them. This CDR3 spans 9 amino acids. The CDR3 protein is CSAGYEQYF. DNA of the CDR3: TGCAGTGCTGGCTACGAGCAGTACTTC.

The chain joins TRBV7-2 to TRBJ2-5; D could derive from TRBD1 or TRBD2 (5 bases each). The germline gives CDR1 SGHTA, CDR2 FQGNSA. The V gene lost 2 bases and the J gene lost 1 base, with 8 bases spanning the gap. This CDR3 spans 14 amino acids. The CDR3 region is CASSLNGAQETQYF. The CDR3, as DNA: TGTGCCAGCAGCTTAAACGGGGCCCAAGAGACCCAGTACTTC.

The sample holds one count of this clone. The chain combines TRBV7-2 with TRBJ1-3; D remains unclear. In germline, CDR1 is SGHTA, CDR2 FQGNSA. The V gene lost 1 base and the J gene lost 3 bases, with 7 bases spanning the gap. The CDR3 spans 14 residues. Here the CDR3 reads CASSLGGDGNTIYF. Here the CDR3 DNA reads TGTGCCAGCAGCTTAGGAGGAGATGGAAACACCATATATTTT. Full variable domain (missing parts from reference TRBV7-2 and TRBJ1-3): GAGVSQSPSNKVTEKGKDVELRCDPISGHTALYWYRQSLGQGLEFLIYFQGNSAPDKSGLPSDRFSAERTGGSVSTLTIQRTQQEDSAVYLCASSLGGDGNTIYFGEGSWLTVV.

The chain links TRBV5-8 to TRBJ1-2; 9 nucleotides match TRBD1. The germline V gene has CDR1 SGHTS and CDR2 YDEGEE. CDR3 length equals 17 residues. The V segment lost 3 bases and the J segment 0 bases; nucleotides outside the gene matches: 9. CDR3 in amino acids: CASSWGYRDRANYGYTF. CDR3 sequence (DNA): TGTGCCAGCAGCTGGGGGTACAGGGACAGGGCTAACTATGGCTACACCTTC. The variable domain in full, completed from reference TRBV5-8 and TRBJ1-2, reads EAGVTQSPTHLIKTRGQQATLRCSPISGHTSVYWYQQALGLGLQFLLWYDEGEERNRGNFPPRFSGRQFPNYSSELNVNALELEDSALYLCASSWGYRDRANYGYTFGSGTRLTVV.

The chain recombines TRBV5-1 with TRBJ2-4; 7 bases line up with TRBD1. The CDR3 totals 14 residues. Germline CDR1 and CDR2: SGHRS and YFSETQ. J gave up 5 bases and V 4 bases, and 6 bases lay outside the gene matches. CDR3 DNA: TGCGCCAGCAGCCCTGGACAGGCCCAAAACATTCAGTACTTC. Amino acids: CASSPGQAQNIQYF.

The J gene is TRBJ1-2, the V gene TRBV19; D ambiguous. CDR1 is LNHDA, CDR2 SQIVND, per germline (reference sequence). V was shortened by 4 bases and J by 3 bases, with 12 bases between the two germline ends. The CDR3 is made up of 14 amino acids. The CDR3 coding sequence is TGTGCCAGTAGTACCCGCGAGGGCCACTATGGCTACACCTTC. Its translation is CASSTREGHYGYTF.

This chain uses TRBV18 with TRBJ1-4; D is uncertain. Trimming removed 4 bases from V and 0 bases from J, with 9 bases in between. This CDR3 has 15 residues. Germline lookup yields CDR1 KGHSH and CDR2 LQKENI. The CDR3 nucleotides are TGTGCCAGCTCACTTCCGTCATCAACTAATGAAAAACTGTTTTTT. Its translation: CASSLPSSTNEKLFF.

V is TRBV3-1 (or the pseudogene TRBV3-2) and J is TRBJ1-5; D remains ambiguous. V lost 2 bases and J lost 4, with 9 bases in between. The germline gives CDR1 LGHDT, CDR2 YNNKEL (reference sequence). The length of the CDR3 is 14 residues. The CDR3, as DNA: TGTGCCAGCAGCCAATCCAATGTGAATCAGCCCCAGCATTTT. Translation: CASSQSNVNQPQHF.

This clone was detected a few times. This chain uses TRBV11-3 with TRBJ1-1; D not certain. Trimming cost V 0 bases and J 1 base, with 6 bases left between them. This CDR3 has 14 residues. Germline loops: CDR1 SGHNT, CDR2 YENEEA. This CDR3 reads CASSLEAGNTEAFF. The CDR3 nucleotides are TGTGCCAGCAGCTTAGAAGCAGGGAACACTGAAGCTTTCTTT.

This chain connects TRBV5-1 to TRBJ2-2; no definite D call. The germline V gene encodes CDR1 SGHRS and CDR2 YFSETQ. Trimming took 5 bases from V and 1 from J, leaving 9 bases between them. CDR3 length equals 14 residues. The CDR3 sequence is CASSSQVNTGELFF. DNA of the CDR3: TGCGCCAGCAGTTCTCAGGTGAACACCGGGGAGCTGTTTTTT. Supplemented by reference TRBV5-1 and TRBJ2-2, the full variable domain reads KAGVTQTPRYLIKTRGQQVTLSCSPISGHRSVSWYQQTPGQGLQFLFEYFSETQRNKGNFPGRFSGRQFSNSRSEMNVSTLELGDSALYLCASSSQVNTGELFFGEGSRLTVL.

This sequence joins TRBV5-1 and TRBJ1-3; D is unclear. Germline CDR1 reads SGHRS; CDR2 reads YFSETQ. The CDR3 consists of 17 residues. The germline V and J ends were trimmed by 1 base and 0 bases, with 14 bases remaining between them. The CDR3 coding sequence is TGCGCCAGCAGCTTGCCCGAACGTGGGCTCTCTGGAAACACCATATATTTT. This translates into CASSLPERGLSGNTIYF.

The genes are TRBV7-3 and TRBJ2-2; unclear D gene. The CDR3 runs 13 residues. Trimming left V 0 bases short and J 5 bases short, with 4 bases between. CDR1 SGHTA and CDR2 FQGTGA come from the germline V gene. The CDR3 loop reads CASSLTGTGELFF. The CDR3 bases are TGTGCCAGCAGCTTAACAGGGACCGGGGAGCTGTTTTTT.

The chain employs TRBV2 and TRBJ1-1; the D is unclear. The germline V and J ends were trimmed by 1 base and 1 base, with 10 bases remaining between them. The CDR3 covers 15 residues. Germline values: CDR1 SNHLY, CDR2 FYNNEI. As DNA, the CDR3 is TGTGCCAGCAGTGAAGAAGCAGCTTCGAACACTGAAGCTTTCTTT. Translated: CASSEEAASNTEAFF.

A single count supports this clone. The chain recombines TRBV19 with TRBJ1-2; 7 bases agree with TRBD1. The CDR3 is made up of 14 amino acids. The V segment lost 7 bases and the J segment 3 bases; nucleotides outside the gene matches: 8. The germline CDR1 and CDR2 sequences are LNHDA and SQIVND (reference sequence). The CDR3 DNA reads as TGTGCCAGTACCGACAGGGATCAGGACTATGGCTACACCTTC. Translated, it gives CASTDRDQDYGYTF.

The J gene is TRBJ1-4, the V gene TRBV4-1; D gene unclear. V lost 0 bases and J 0 bases, leaving 5 bases between the germline ends. There are 15 residues in the CDR3. CDR1 and CDR2 (germline): MGHRA, YSYEKL. The CDR3 DNA reads TGCGCCAGCAGCCAAGACCGATCAACTAATGAAAAACTGTTTTTT. The encoded protein is CASSQDRSTNEKLFF.

The rearrangement uses TRBV9 and TRBJ1-2, with TRBD1 matching over 10 bases. V dropped 3 bases and J dropped 7; count of bases not matched to a gene: 6. The CDR3 runs 14 residues. Germline V lookup: CDR1 SGDLS, CDR2 YYNGEE. The CDR3 here is CASSEGTGVAGYTF. CDR3 sequence (DNA): TGTGCCAGCAGCGAGGGGACAGGGGTTGCTGGCTACACCTTC.

This chain joins TRBV10-3 and TRBJ2-5; the D is unclear. Per the germline V gene, CDR1 is ENHRY and CDR2 is SYGVKD. The CDR3 covers 11 residues. V was pared by 6 bases and J by 2 bases, with 4 bases between. In DNA, the CDR3 is TGTGCCATCAGGGGGCAAGAGACCCAGTACTTC. The encoded protein is CAIRGQETQYF.

As concerns this clone: This CDR3 is also generated by other DNA sequences in the sample. V usage is TRBV4-3 and J usage is TRBJ2-5, with 11 positions matching TRBD2. Germline-derived CDR1 and CDR2 are LGHNA and YSLEER. This CDR3 has 16 residues. V shed 1 base and J 1 base; nucleotides not matched to a gene: 2. CDR3 in DNA: TGCGCCAGCAGCCAAGGCCTAGCGGGGGGCCAAGAGACCCAGTACTTC. It is translated as CASSQGLAGGQETQYF.